A single sample is the source of the 19 T cell receptor beta chains below, sequenced in a study of T-cell reconstitution after alpha-beta-depleted transplantation in children. Preparation of the TCRbeta library was carried out with unique molecular identifiers. TCRdb used MiXCR to reprocess the PCR reads, holding one entry per CDR3 protein. The top ten clones hold around 2.5% of a sample with 200,000 to 250,000 distinct CDR3 sequences, around 11% of them seen once. The sequencing here drew on PBMCs from the stem cell graft donor, taken from the stem cell graft. Receptors were obtained from a human donor who donated a stem cell graft to a child with acute lymphoblastic leukemia.

This clonotype was found many times. This chain connects TRBV6-5 to TRBJ1-2; D is undetermined. There are 14 residues in the CDR3. The V end was cut by 2 bases, the J end by 8 bases, with 15 bases between. Germline V gives CDR1 MNHEY, CDR2 SVGAGI. The CDR3 sequence: CASSYGPGPGGYTF. CDR3 in DNA: TGTGCCAGCAGTTACGGTCCAGGTCCCGGCGGCTACACCTTC.

This clonotype showed up many times. The chain carries TRBV20-1 and TRBJ2-6, with D hard to call. The length of the CDR3 is 12 residues. Germline CDR1 is DFQATT and CDR2 is SNEGSKA (reference sequence). The ends were cut back, 4 bases at V and 0 bases at J, with 1 base in the middle. CDR3: CSANSGANVLTF. Here the CDR3 DNA reads TGCAGTGCTAACTCTGGGGCCAACGTCCTGACTTTC.

This clonotype was recorded at least ten times. The gene calls are TRBV6-5 and TRBJ2-5, with D unclear. Germline V lookup: CDR1 MNHEY, CDR2 SVGAGI. This CDR3 has 15 amino acids. Trimming pared 0 bases from V and 4 bases from J, leaving 12 bases between. CDR3 bases: TGTGCCAGCAGTTACTCGCCCGGATCTCTAGAGACCCAGTACTTC. Protein sequence: CASSYSPGSLETQYF.

This clonotype was recorded many times. The chain combines TRBV24-1 with TRBJ2-1; 14 nucleotides agree with TRBD2. V lost 12 bases to trimming and J lost 3 bases; unmatched junction nucleotides: 3. Per germline, CDR1 KGHDR and CDR2 SFDVKD. This CDR3 is 14 amino acids long. The CDR3 reads CAAGTSGSYNEQFF. The CDR3 region has the DNA TGTGCCGCGGGGACTAGCGGGAGCTACAATGAGCAGTTCTTC.

This clonotype has at least ten counts. The J gene is TRBJ1-4, the V gene TRBV6-5, with TRBD1 matching 7 bases. The trim removed 0 bases at V and 3 bases at J, leaving 4 bases unmatched. This CDR3 is 16 amino acids long. Germline CDR1 reads MNHEY; CDR2 reads SVGAGI. CDR3 nucleotide sequence: TGTGCCAGCAGTTACTCGAGCACAGGGGCTAATGAAAAACTGTTTTTT. Translation gives CASSYSSTGANEKLFF.

This clonotype was recorded at least ten times. V and J are TRBV3-1 and TRBJ2-3; 8 bases fit TRBD2. The CDR3 covers 16 residues. The germline V gene encodes CDR1 LGHDT and CDR2 YNNKEL (reference sequence). V lost 0 bases, J lost 6 bases, and 8 bases stayed unmatched. The CDR3 bases are TGTGCCAGCAGCCAAGATAAAGCGGGAGTCTGGGATACGCAGTATTTT. This encodes CASSQDKAGVWDTQYF.

This clonotype was seen at least ten times. The rearrangement uses TRBV20-1 and TRBJ2-7; D is tentatively TRBD1 or TRBD2 (5 bases each). V shed 3 bases and J shed 5 bases, with 26 bases lying between them. Per the germline V gene, CDR1 is DFQATT and CDR2 is SNEGSKA (reference sequence). The CDR3 loop spans 17 amino acids. The CDR3 DNA reads as TGCAGTGCTAGGGGGTCCCCTCGGGGCCACGGGGAACACGAGCAGTACTTC. Encoded protein: CSARGSPRGHGEHEQYF.

The V call is TRBV6-1, the J call TRBJ1-2; no firm D call. Germline V gene sequence: CDR1 MNHNS, CDR2 SASEGT. Trimming stripped 6 bases from V and 7 bases from J, with 21 bases between. CDR3 size: 15 residues. This CDR3 reads CASSLTISVRIGYTF. In nucleotides, the CDR3 is TGTGCCAGCAGCCTAACCATCTCCGTTCGGATTGGCTACACCTTC.

The chain combines TRBV23-1 with TRBJ2-3; no reliable D call. TRBV23-1 is treated as an ORF (open reading frame) with a function not yet certain. This CDR3 has 16 amino acids. Trimming shortened V by 0 bases and J by 1 base, and 11 bases separated the two germline ends. This CDR3 is CASSQSTRWGTDTQYF. The CDR3 coding sequence is TGCGCCAGCAGTCAATCAACCCGATGGGGCACAGATACGCAGTATTTT.

Ten or more counts support this clonotype. This chain uses TRBV7-8 with TRBJ2-2, with 10 positions matching TRBD1. Losses at the gene ends were 3 bases for V and 8 bases for J; bases not matched to a gene: 6. CDR1 SGHVS and CDR2 FQNEAQ come from the germline V gene. The CDR3 consists of 15 residues. The DNA of the CDR3 is TGTGCCAGCAGCTTTGACAGGGGGCCTCAAGGGGAGCTGTTTTTT. Its translation is CASSFDRGPQGELFF.

In its sample, this clonotype was seen many times. V usage is TRBV6-6 and J usage is TRBJ2-7, with D possibly matching TRBD2 (5 bases). Germline lookup yields CDR1 MNHNY and CDR2 SVGAGI (reference sequence). CDR3 length: 11 amino acids. The ends were cut back, 6 bases at V and 7 bases at J, with 10 bases in the middle. CDR3 loop: CASSLRGEQYF. CDR3 bases: TGTGCCAGCAGCCTCAGAGGGGAGCAGTACTTC.

This clonotype has a count of ten or more. The chain combines TRBV5-1 with TRBJ2-3; TRBD1 matches at 8 bases. Germline V gene data show CDR1 as SGHRS and CDR2 as YFSETQ. After removal of 4 bases from V and 2 bases from J, the junction contained 6 bases not matched to a gene. The CDR3 is made up of 15 amino acids. The CDR3, as DNA: TGCGCCAGCAGCCAGGGACAGGCCTACACAGATACGCAGTATTTT. It specifies CASSQGQAYTDTQYF.

This clonotype has ten or more counts. This sequence joins TRBV15 and TRBJ1-2; the D is unclear. Germline values: CDR1 LNHNV, CDR2 YYDKDF (reference sequence). CDR3 length: 15 amino acids. Trimming removed 0 bases from V and 1 base from J, with 9 bases in between. CDR3 in DNA: TGTGCCACCAGCAGAGATCGACGGTTTAACTATGGCTACACCTTC. Amino acid sequence: CATSRDRRFNYGYTF.

This clonotype has at least ten counts. An end of the junction differs from the germline gene, which may be a read error. The chain recombines TRBV20-1 with TRBJ2-1, with TRBD1 as a possible D gene (6 bases). Germline CDR1 reads DFQATT; CDR2 reads SNEGSKA (reference sequence). This CDR3 comprises 10 residues. The CDR3 sequence: CSARERQVTF. DNA for the CDR3: TGCAGTGCTAGAGAGAGACAGGTCACGTTC.

Note on this clonotype: A read error may explain this, as a much larger clone is one base away. The genes are TRBV5-5 and TRBJ2-3; no definite D call. Germline CDR1 is SGHKS and CDR2 is YYEKEE (reference sequence). The CDR3 runs 15 residues. V lost 4 bases, J lost 2 bases, and 14 bases lay in between. CDR3 in amino acids: CASSAGPSVTDTQYF. The CDR3 DNA reads as TGTGCCAGCAGCGCCGGACCGTCGGTCACAGATACGCAGTATTTT.

Many counts were recorded for this clonotype. The chain is built from TRBV7-9 and TRBJ1-1, with a tentative D call TRBD1 (6 bases). CDR1 SEHNR and CDR2 FQNEAQ come from the germline V gene (reference sequence). Trimming cost V 1 base and J 3 bases, with 12 bases left between them. The CDR3 consists of 15 residues. CDR3 loop: CASSLVGGEDTEAFF. The CDR3 nucleotides are TGTGCCAGCAGCTTAGTAGGGGGGGAGGACACTGAAGCTTTCTTT.

This clonotype was detected only a few times. The chain has TRBV27 and TRBJ2-3; 10 nucleotides line up with TRBD2. With V trimmed by 6 bases and J by 6 bases, 9 bases remained unmatched. Germline V gives CDR1 MNHEY, CDR2 SMNVEV (reference sequence). The CDR3 spans 15 residues. CDR3 coding DNA: TGTGCCAGCAGCAGGACTAGCGGAGCTGGGGATACGCAGTATTTT. This codes for CASSRTSGAGDTQYF.

A few counts support this clonotype. V usage is TRBV30 and J usage is TRBJ2-3, with D tentatively TRBD2 (5 bases). This CDR3 is built from 15 residues. CDR1 and CDR2 from the germline V gene are GTSNPN and SVGIG (reference sequence). Trimming shortened V by 1 base and J by 2 bases, and 13 bases separated the two germline ends. This CDR3 is CAWSGGQELTDTQYF. Written as DNA, the CDR3 is TGTGCCTGGAGTGGAGGGCAGGAACTCACAGATACGCAGTATTTT.

This clonotype has at least ten counts. The gene calls are TRBV7-9 and TRBJ2-2; D is possibly TRBD1 or TRBD2 (5 bases each). V was pared by 7 bases and J by 4 bases, with 16 bases between. The germline CDR1 and CDR2 sequences are SEHNR and FQNEAQ (reference sequence). The CDR3 length is 15 residues. The CDR3, as DNA: TGTGCCAGCACCACTCCGGTGGGGGTCACCGGGGAGCTGTTTTTT. Encoded protein: CASTTPVGVTGELFF.